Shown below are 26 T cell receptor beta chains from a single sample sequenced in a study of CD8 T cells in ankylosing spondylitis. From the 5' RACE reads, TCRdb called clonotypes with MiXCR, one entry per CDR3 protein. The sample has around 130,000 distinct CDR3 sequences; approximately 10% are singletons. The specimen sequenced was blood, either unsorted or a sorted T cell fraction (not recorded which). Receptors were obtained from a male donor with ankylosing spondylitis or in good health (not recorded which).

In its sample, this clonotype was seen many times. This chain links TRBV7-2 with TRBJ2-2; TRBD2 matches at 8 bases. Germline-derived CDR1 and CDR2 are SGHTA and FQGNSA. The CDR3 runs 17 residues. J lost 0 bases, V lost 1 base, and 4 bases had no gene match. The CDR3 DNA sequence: TGTGCCAGCAGCTTAGTACTAGCGGACGCGAACACCGGGGAGCTGTTTTTT. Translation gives CASSLVLADANTGELFF.

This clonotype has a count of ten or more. CDR3 residues: CASSTGPPNYEQYF. CDR3 in DNA: TGCGCCAGCAGCACCGGGCCCCCAAACTACGAGCAGTACTTC. The genes are TRBV5-1 and TRBJ2-7; no reliable D call. In germline, CDR1 is SGHRS, CDR2 YFSETQ. This CDR3 spans 14 amino acids. Trimming removed 4 bases from V and 3 bases from J, with 14 bases in between.

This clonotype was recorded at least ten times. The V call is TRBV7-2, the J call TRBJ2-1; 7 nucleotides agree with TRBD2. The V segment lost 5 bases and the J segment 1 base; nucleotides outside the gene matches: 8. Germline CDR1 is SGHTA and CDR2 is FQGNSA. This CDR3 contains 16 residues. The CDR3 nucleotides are TGTGCCAGCAGCCCGGCCCTGGGAGGGTCCTACAATGAGCAGTTCTTC. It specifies CASSPALGGSYNEQFF.

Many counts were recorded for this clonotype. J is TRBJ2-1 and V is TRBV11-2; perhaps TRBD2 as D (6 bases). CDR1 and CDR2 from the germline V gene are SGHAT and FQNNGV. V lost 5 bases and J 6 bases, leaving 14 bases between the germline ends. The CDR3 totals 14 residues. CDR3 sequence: CASSRSGSFNEQFF. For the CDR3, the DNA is TGTGCCAGCAGCCGGAGCGGGTCTTTCAATGAGCAGTTCTTC.

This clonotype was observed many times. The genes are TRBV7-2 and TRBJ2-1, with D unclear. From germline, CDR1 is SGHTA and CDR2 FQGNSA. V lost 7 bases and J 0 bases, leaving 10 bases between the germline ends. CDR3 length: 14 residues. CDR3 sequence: CASIDPSSYNEQFF. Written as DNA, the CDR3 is TGTGCCAGCATCGACCCGAGCTCCTACAATGAGCAGTTCTTC.

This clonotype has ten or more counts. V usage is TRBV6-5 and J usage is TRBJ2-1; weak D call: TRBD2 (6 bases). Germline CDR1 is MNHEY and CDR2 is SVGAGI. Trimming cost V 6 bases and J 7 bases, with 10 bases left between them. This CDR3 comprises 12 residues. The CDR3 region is CASSGDSNEQFF. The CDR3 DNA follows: TGTGCCAGCAGCGGGGACTCAAATGAGCAGTTCTTC.

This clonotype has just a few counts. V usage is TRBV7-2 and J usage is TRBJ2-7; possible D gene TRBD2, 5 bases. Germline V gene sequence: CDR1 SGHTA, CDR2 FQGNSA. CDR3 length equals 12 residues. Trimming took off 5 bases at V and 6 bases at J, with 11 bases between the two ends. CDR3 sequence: CASSGLLGEQYF. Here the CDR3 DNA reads TGTGCCAGCAGCGGACTCCTCGGCGAGCAGTACTTC.

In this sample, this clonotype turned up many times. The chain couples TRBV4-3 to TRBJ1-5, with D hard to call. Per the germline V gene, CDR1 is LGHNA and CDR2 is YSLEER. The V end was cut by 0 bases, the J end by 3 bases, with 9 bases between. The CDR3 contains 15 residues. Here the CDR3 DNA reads TGCGCCAGCAGCCAAGATGACACAGACAATCAGCCCCAGCATTTT. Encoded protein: CASSQDDTDNQPQHF.

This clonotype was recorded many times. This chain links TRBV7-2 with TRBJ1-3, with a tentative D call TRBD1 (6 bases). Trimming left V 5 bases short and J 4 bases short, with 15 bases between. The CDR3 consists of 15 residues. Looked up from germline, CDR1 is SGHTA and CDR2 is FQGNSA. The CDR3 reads CASSPRPGQGNTIYF. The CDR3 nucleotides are TGTGCCAGCAGCCCCCGTCCGGGACAAGGAAACACCATATATTTT.

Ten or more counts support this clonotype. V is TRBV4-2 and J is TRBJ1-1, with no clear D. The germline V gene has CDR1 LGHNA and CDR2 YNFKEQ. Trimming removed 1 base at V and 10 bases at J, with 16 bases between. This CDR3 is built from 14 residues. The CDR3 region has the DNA TGTGCCAGCAGCCAAGCCGCCCTGGAAGGCAGAGCTTTCTTT. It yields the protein CASSQAALEGRAFF.

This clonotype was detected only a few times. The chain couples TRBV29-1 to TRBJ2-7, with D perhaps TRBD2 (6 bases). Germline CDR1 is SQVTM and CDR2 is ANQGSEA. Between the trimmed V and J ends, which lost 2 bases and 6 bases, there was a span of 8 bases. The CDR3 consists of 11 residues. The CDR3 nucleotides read TGCAGCGTTGAAATTAGCGGCGAGCAGTACTTC. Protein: CSVEISGEQYF.

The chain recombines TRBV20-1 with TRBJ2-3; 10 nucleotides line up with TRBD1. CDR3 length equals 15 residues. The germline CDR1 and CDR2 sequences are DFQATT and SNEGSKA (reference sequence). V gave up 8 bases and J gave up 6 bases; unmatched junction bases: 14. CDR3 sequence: CSNYGTGDFMDTQYF. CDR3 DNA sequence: TGCAGTAATTACGGGACAGGGGATTTCATGGATACGCAGTATTTT.

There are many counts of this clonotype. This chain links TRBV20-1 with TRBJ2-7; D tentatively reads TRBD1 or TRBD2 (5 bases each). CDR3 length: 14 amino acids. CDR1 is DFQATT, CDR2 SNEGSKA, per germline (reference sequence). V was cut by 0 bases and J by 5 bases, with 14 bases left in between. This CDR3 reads CSARDLRGVDEQYF. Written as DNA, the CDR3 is TGCAGTGCTAGAGATCTTAGGGGAGTGGACGAGCAGTACTTC.

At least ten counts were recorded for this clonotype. In DNA form, the CDR3 reads TGTGCCATCAGTGACGCGGGCTTGGGCAGTGACAATGAGCAGTTCTTC. Translation: CAISDAGLGSDNEQFF. The chain joins TRBV10-3 to TRBJ2-1, with D perhaps matching TRBD2 (5 bases). Looked up from germline, CDR1 is ENHRY and CDR2 is SYGVKD. This CDR3 comprises 16 residues. V was clipped by 3 bases and J by 5 bases, with 17 bases between them.

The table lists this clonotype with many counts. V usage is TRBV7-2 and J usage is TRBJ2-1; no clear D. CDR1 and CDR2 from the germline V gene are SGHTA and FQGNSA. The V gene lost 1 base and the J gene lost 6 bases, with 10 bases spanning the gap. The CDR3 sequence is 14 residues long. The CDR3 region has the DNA TGTGCCAGCAGCTTAGGTCAACTGTTCAATGAGCAGTTCTTC. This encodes CASSLGQLFNEQFF.

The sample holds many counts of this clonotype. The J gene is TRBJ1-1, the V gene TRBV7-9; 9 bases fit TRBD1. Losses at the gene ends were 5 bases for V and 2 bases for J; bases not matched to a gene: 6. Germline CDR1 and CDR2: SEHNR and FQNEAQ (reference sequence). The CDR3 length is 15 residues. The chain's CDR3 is CASSDSGQGNTEAFF. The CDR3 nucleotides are TGTGCCAGCAGCGATTCGGGACAGGGAAACACTGAAGCTTTCTTT. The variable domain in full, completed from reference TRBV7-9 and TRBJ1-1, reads DTGVSQNPRHKITKRGQNVTFRCDPISEHNRLYWYRQTLGQGPEFLTYFQNEAQLEKSRLLSDRFSAERPKGSFSTLEIQRTEQGDSAMYLCASSDSGQGNTEAFFGQGTRLTVV.

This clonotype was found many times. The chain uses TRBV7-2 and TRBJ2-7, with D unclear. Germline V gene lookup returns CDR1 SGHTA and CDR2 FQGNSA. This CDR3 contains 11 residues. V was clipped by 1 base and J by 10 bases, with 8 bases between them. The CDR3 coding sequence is TGTGCCAGCAGCTTAGAGGTGTACCAGTACTTC. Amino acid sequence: CASSLEVYQYF.

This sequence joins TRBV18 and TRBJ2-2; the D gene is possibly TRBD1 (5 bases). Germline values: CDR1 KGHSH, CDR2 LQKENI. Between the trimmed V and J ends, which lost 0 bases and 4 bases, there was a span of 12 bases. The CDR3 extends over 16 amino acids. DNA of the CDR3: TGTGCCAGCTCACCACCGGGGCAGAGCCGCACCGGGGAGCTGTTTTTT. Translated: CASSPPGQSRTGELFF.

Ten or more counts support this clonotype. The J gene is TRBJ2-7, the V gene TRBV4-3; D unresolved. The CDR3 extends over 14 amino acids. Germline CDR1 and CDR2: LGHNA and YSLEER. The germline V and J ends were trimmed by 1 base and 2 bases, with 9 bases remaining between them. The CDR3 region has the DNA TGCGCCAGCAGCCAAGGTCGAGGAGCCTACGAGCAGTACTTC. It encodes CASSQGRGAYEQYF.

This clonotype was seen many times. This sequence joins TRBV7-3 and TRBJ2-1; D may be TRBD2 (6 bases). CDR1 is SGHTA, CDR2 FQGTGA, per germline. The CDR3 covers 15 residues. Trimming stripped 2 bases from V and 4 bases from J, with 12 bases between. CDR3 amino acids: CASSLGLTRYNEQFF. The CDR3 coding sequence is TGTGCCAGCAGCTTAGGACTAACCAGATACAATGAGCAGTTCTTC.

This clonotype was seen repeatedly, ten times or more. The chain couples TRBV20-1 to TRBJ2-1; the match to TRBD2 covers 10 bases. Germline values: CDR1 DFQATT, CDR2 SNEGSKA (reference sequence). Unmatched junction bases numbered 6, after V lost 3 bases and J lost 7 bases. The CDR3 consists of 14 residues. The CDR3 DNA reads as TGCAGTGCTAGTAAAGCGGGGGGGTTAAATGAGCAGTTCTTC. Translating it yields CSASKAGGLNEQFF.

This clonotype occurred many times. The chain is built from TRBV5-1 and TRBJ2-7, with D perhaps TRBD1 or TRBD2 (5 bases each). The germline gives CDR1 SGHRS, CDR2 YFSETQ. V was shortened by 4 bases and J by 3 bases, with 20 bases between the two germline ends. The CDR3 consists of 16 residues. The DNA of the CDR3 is TGCGCCAGCAGCCCGGGCGTACTGGGGACGGTCTACGAGCAGTACTTC. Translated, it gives CASSPGVLGTVYEQYF.

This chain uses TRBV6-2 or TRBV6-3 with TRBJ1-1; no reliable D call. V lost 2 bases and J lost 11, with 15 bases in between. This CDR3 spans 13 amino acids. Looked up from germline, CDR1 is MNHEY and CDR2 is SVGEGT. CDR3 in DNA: TGTGCCAGCAGTTACGGCAGGCAGGTGATGGCTTTCTTT. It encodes CASSYGRQVMAFF.

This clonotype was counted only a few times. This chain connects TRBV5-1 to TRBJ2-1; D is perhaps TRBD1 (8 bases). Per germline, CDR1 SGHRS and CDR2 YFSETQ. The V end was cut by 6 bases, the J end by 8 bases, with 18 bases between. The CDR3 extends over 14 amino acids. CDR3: CASNNRGRVDEQFF. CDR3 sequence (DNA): TGCGCCAGCAACAACAGGGGGAGGGTGGATGAGCAGTTCTTC.

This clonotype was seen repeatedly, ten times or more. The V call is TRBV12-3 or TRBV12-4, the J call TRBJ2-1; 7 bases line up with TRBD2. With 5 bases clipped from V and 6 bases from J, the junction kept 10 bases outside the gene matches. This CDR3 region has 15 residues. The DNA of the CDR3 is TGTGCCAGCAGTCACCCTCTTGGGGGGGTCAATGAGCAGTTCTTC. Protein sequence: CASSHPLGGVNEQFF.

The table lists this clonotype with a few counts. The CDR3 DNA is TGTGCCAGCAGCCCGCAGGGGGTAGCGAACACCGGGGAGCTGTTTTTT. Translated, it gives CASSPQGVANTGELFF. The V gene is TRBV7-3, the J gene TRBJ2-2; TRBD1 matches 7 bases. This CDR3 contains 16 residues. After removal of 5 bases from V and 0 bases from J, the junction contained 6 bases not matched to a gene. CDR1 and CDR2 (germline): SGHTA, FQGTGA. Combining the CDR3 with reference TRBV7-3 and TRBJ2-2 gives the whole variable domain GAGVSQTPSNKVTEKGKYVELRCDPISGHTALYWYRQSLGQGPEFLIYFQGTGAADDSGLPNDRFFAVRPEGSVSTLKIQRTERGDSAVYLCASSPQGVANTGELFFGEGSRLTVL.